The source of this T cell receptor beta chain is a study of cytomegalovirus exposure and HLA in healthy donors. The study, taken as a whole, reports: Later analysis showed TCR association rates varying by HLA locus, highest for DRB1 and lowest for HLA-C. As a later analysis showed, several of the most significant clusters appeared to be linked to common viral pathogens. Per published accounts, TCR beta sequences correctly predicted the HLA-A and HLA-B alleles of most subjects.

Notes on this clone: Its target is unknown.

Germline V gives CDR1 SNHLY, CDR2 FYNNEI. The junction had 14 bases not matched to a gene; V was cut back by 4 bases and J by 5 bases. The CDR3 spans 17 residues. The primer mix had 60 Vbeta and 13 Jbeta primers. The authors' processing: Per a later analysis, the number of unique TCR beta chains was roughly 83 million, of which 8.5 million to 11 million were shared. Data came from immunoSEQ multiplex PCR; TCRdb stores just in-frame clones and leaves some out. V and J calls plus clone size are reproduced from that table; the DNA served to infer D and trimming. The repertoire has hundreds of thousands of clones, around 80% of them found once; the top ten carry roughly 6%.

Sequencing used PBMCs. The V gene is TRBV2, the J gene TRBJ2-1; 7 nucleotides agree with TRBD2. The origin of this receptor is a man in his forties in good health and CMV-seropositive. CDR3 in amino acids: CASSARVAGPKHNEQFF. The CDR3, as DNA: TGTGCCAGCAGTGCCCGGGTAGCGGGCCCCAAACACAATGAGCAGTTCTTC.